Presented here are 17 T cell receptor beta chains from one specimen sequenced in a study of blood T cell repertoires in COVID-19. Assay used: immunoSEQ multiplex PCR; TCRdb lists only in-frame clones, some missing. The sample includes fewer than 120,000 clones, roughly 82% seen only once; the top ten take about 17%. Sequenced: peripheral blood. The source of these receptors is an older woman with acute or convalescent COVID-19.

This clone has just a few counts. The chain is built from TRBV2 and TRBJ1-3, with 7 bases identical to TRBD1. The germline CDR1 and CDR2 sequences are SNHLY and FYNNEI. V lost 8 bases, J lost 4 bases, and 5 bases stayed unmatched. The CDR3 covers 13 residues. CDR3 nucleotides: TGTGCCAGCGTCAGACAGGGAGGAAACACCATATATTTT. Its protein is CASVRQGGNTIYF.

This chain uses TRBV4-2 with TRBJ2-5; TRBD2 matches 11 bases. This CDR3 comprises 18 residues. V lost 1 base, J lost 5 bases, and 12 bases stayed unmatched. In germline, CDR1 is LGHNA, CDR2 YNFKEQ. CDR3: CASSQAASGGTGLETQYF. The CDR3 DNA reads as TGTGCCAGCAGCCAAGCGGCTAGCGGGGGGACGGGGCTGGAGACCCAGTACTTC.

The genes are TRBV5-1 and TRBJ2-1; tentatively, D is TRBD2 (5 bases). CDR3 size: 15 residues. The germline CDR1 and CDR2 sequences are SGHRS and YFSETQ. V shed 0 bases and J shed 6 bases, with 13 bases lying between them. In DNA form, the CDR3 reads TGCGCCAGCAGCTTGGACCGGGGAAAGGGCAATGAGCAGTTCTTC. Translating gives CASSLDRGKGNEQFF.

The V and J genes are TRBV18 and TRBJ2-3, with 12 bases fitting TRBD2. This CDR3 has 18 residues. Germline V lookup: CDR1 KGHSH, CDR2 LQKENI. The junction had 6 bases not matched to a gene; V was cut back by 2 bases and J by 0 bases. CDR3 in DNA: TGTGCCAGCTCACCATTACTAGCGGGGGGCCCTAGCACAGATACGCAGTATTTT. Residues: CASSPLLAGGPSTDTQYF.

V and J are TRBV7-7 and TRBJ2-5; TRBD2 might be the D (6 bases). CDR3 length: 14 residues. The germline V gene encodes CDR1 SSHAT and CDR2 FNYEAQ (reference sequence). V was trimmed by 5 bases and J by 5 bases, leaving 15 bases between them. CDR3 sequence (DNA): TGTGCCAGCAGCCCCCTGGGGACTGGGGAGACCCAGTACTTC. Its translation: CASSPLGTGETQYF.

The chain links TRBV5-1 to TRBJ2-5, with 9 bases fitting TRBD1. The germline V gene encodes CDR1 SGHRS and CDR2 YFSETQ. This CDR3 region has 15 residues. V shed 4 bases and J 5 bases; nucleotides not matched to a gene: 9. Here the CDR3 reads CASSSGLQGAETQYF. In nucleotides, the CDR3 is TGCGCCAGCAGCAGTGGACTACAGGGGGCGGAGACCCAGTACTTC.

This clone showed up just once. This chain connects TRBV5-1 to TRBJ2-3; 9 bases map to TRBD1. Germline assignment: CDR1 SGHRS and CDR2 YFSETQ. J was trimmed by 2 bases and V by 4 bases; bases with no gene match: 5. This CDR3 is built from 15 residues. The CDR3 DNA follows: TGCGCCAGCAGCGCGGACAGGGGCGACACAGATACGCAGTATTTT. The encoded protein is CASSADRGDTDTQYF.

The CDR3 is CASSIAGQGFNSPLHF. The CDR3 bases are TGTGCCAGTAGTATTGCGGGACAGGGATTTAATTCACCCCTCCACTTT. The genes are TRBV19 and TRBJ1-6, with TRBD1 identical over 9 bases. The CDR3 has 16 residues. V was pared by 3 bases and J by 6 bases, with 6 bases of the junction left unmatched. Germline CDR1 and CDR2: LNHDA and SQIVND (reference sequence). The full variable domain, in which reference TRBV19 and TRBJ1-6 provide the parts outside the CDR3, is DGGITQSPKYLFRKEGQNVTLSCEQNLNHDAMYWYRQDPGQGLRLIYYSQIVNDFQKGDIAEGYSVSREKKESFPLTVTSAQKNPTAFYLCASSIAGQGFNSPLHFGNGTRLTVT.

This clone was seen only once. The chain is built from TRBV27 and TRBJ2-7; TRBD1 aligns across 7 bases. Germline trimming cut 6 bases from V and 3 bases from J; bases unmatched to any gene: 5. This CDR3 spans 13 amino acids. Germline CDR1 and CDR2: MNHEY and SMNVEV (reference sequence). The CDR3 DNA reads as TGTGCCAGCAGCAACAGGGGAAGCTACGAGCAGTACTTC. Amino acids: CASSNRGSYEQYF.

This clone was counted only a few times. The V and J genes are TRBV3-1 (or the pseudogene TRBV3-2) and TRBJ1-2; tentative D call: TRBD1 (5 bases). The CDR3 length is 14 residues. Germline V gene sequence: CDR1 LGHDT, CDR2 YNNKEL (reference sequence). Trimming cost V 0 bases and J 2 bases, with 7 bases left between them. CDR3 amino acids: CASSQDSGNYGYTF. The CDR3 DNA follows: TGTGCCAGCAGCCAAGACTCAGGGAACTATGGCTACACCTTC.

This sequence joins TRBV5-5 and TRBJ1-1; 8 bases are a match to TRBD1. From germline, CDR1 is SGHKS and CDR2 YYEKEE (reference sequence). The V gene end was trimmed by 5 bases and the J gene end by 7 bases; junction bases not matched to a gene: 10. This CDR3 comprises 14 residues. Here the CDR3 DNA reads TGTGCCAGCAGACCCCAGGGGGCGTTGGGTGAAGCTTTCTTT. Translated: CASRPQGALGEAFF.

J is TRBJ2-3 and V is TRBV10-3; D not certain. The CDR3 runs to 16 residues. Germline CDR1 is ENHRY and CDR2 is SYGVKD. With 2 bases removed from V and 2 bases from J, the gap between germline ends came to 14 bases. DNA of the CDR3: TGTGCCATCAGTGAGCCCCTCCAGCGAGCCACAGATACGCAGTATTTT. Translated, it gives CAISEPLQRATDTQYF.

Written as DNA, the CDR3 is TGTGCCAGCAGCTTAGCGCCAGGGGCTGGTGGAAACACCATATATTTT. Translation gives CASSLAPGAGGNTIYF. The chain employs TRBV7-6 and TRBJ1-3; possible D gene TRBD1, 6 bases. This CDR3 region has 16 residues. The ends were cut back, 0 bases at V and 3 bases at J, with 12 bases in the middle. CDR1 and CDR2 (germline): SGHVS, FNYEAQ.

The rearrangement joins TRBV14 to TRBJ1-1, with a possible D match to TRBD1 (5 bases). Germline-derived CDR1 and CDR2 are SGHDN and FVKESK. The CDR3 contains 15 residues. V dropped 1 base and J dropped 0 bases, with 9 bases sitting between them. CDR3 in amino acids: CASSQVDSLNTEAFF. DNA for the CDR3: TGTGCCAGCAGCCAAGTCGACAGCCTGAACACTGAAGCTTTCTTT.

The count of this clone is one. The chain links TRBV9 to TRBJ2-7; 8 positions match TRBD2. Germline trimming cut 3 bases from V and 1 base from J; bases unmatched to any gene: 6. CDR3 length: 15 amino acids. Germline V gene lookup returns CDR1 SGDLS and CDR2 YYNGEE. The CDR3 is CASSGERGTSYEQYF. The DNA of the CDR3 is TGTGCCAGCAGCGGAGAGCGGGGGACATCCTACGAGCAGTACTTC.

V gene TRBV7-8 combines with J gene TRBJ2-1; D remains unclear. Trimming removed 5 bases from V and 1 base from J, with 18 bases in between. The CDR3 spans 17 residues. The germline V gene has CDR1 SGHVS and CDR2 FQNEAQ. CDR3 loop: CASSLRLSGSSYNEQFF. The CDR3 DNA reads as TGTGCCAGCAGCCTTAGGCTATCCGGGTCTTCCTACAATGAGCAGTTCTTC.

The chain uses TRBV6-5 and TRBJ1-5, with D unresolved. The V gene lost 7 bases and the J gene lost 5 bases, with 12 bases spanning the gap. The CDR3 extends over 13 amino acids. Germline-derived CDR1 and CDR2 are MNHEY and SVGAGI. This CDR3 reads CASKEPGDQPQHF. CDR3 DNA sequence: TGTGCCAGCAAGGAACCTGGAGATCAGCCCCAGCATTTT.